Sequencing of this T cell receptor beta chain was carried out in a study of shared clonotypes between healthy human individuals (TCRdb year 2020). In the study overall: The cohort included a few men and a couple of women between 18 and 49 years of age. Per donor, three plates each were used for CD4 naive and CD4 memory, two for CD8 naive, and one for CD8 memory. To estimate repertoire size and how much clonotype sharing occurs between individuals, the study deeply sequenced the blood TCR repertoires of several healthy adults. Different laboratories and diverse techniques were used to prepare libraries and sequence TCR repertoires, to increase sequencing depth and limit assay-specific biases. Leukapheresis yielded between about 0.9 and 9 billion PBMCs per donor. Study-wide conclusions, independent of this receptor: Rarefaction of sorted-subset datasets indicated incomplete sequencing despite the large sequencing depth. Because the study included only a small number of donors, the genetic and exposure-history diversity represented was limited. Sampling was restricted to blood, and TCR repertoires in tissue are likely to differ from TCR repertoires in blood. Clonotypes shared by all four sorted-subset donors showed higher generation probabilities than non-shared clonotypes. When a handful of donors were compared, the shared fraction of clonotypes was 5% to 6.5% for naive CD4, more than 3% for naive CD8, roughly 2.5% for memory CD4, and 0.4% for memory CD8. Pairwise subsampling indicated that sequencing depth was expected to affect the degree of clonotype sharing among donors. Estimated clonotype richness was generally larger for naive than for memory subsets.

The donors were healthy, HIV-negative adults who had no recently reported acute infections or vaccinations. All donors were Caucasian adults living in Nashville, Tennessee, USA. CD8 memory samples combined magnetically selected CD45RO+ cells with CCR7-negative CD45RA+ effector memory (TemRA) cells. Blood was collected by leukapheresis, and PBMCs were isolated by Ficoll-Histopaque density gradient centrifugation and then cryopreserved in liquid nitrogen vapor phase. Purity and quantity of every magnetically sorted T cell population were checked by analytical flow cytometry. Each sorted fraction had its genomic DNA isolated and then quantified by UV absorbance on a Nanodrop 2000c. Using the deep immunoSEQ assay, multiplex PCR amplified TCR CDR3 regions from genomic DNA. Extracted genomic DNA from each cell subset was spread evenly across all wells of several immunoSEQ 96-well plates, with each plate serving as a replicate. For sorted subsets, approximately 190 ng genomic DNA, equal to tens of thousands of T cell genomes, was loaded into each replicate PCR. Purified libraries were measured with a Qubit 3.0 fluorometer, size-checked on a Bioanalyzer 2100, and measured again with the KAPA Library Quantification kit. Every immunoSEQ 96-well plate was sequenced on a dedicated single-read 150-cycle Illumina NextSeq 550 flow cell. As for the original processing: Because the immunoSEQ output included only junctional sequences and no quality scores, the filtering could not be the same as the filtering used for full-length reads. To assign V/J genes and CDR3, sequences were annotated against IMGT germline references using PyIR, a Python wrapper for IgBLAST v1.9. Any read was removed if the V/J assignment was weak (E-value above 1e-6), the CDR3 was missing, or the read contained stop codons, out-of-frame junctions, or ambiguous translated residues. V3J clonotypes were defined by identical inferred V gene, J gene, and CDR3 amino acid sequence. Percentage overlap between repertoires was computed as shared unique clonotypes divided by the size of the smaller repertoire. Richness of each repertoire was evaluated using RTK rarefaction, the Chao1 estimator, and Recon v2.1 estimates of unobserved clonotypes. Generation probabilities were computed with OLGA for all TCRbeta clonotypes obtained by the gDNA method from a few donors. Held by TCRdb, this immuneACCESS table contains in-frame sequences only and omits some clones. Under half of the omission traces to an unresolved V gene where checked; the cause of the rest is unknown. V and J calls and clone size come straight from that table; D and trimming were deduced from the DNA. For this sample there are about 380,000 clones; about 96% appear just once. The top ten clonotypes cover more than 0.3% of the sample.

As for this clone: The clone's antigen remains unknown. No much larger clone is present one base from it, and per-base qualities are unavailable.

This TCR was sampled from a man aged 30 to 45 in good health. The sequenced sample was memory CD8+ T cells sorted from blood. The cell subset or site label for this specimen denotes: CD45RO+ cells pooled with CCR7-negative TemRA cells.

In nucleotides, the sequence is TGCGCCAGCAGCTTGGACGGGGGCAATGAGCAGTTCTTC. This encodes CASSLDGGNEQFF. This chain is built from TRBV5-1 and TRBJ2-1; TRBD2 is a weak D gene call, 6 bases matching. Counted from cysteine to phenylalanine, this CDR3 has 13 amino acids. Just CDR3 DNA is preserved here, 39 bases in frame from base 1. Cut back by 0 bases and 6 bases, the V and J ends lie 7 bases apart. The germline V gene encodes CDR1 SGHRS and CDR2 YFSETQ.